One sample yielded the 9 T cell receptor beta chains listed below, sequenced in a study of T-cell memory formation after mild COVID-19. TCRdb independently ran MiXCR on the 5' RACE reads; one entry per CDR3 protein. The sample lists 55,000 to 75,000 distinct CDR3 sequences; 25% to 35% were seen once. Sequencing used PBMCs or a T cell subset sorted from them (not recorded which). Receptors were obtained from a man between 18 and 29 years old who had mild COVID-19 (a few samples of this study predate the infection). Cell type and time point are not known.

This sequence joins TRBV7-9 and TRBJ2-7; 7 nucleotides line up with TRBD2. Germline V gives CDR1 SEHNR, CDR2 FQNEAQ (reference sequence). V shed 5 bases, J shed 3 bases, and the junction held 4 bases outside the gene matches. CDR3 length: 13 residues. The CDR3 loop is CASSPSSGYEQYV. CDR3 sequence (DNA): TGTGCCAGCAGCCCTTCTAGCGGCTACGAGCAGTACGTC.

V is TRBV4-1 and J is TRBJ1-2; D unresolved. Germline CDR1 is MGHRA and CDR2 is YSYEKL. This CDR3 is built from 16 residues. V gave up 1 base and J gave up 1 base, with 13 bases separating them. This CDR3 reads CASSQALPDNNYGYTF. The CDR3 nucleotides are TGCGCCAGCAGCCAAGCATTGCCAGACAATAACTATGGCTACACCTTC.

The CDR3 DNA reads TGTGCCAGCTCACCAATTGCAGGGGCCTACGAGCAGTACTTC. Its protein is CASSPIAGAYEQYF. The chain recombines TRBV18 with TRBJ2-7; a weak D match, TRBD1 (6 bases). This CDR3 is built from 14 residues. V gave up 2 bases and J gave up 2 bases, with 10 bases separating them. CDR1 KGHSH and CDR2 LQKENI come from the germline V gene.

This clonotype occurred a few times. The chain has TRBV12-3 or TRBV12-4 and TRBJ1-1, with D maybe TRBD1 (5 bases). The CDR3 covers 13 residues. Trimming shortened V by 7 bases and J by 9 bases, and 18 bases separated the two germline ends. CDR3 nucleotides: TGTGCCAGCACCCTCCGACCCCCAGGGAAAGCTTTCTTT. Translation gives CASTLRPPGKAFF.

This chain's CDR3 is CASSRRDNRAYGYTF. In DNA, the CDR3 is TGTGCCAGCAGCCGAAGAGACAACAGGGCTTATGGCTACACCTTC. The V and J genes are TRBV6-2 or TRBV6-3 and TRBJ1-2; a weak D match, TRBD1 (6 bases). Trimming removed 6 bases at V and 5 bases at J, with 19 bases between. This CDR3 comprises 15 residues. Germline CDR1 MNHEY, CDR2 SVGEGT.

This clonotype was counted at least ten times. This rearrangement joins TRBV29-1 to TRBJ2-5; D gene uncertain. Germline CDR1 SQVTM, CDR2 ANQGSEA. V lost 6 bases and J lost 0, with 11 bases in between. CDR3 size: 13 residues. CDR3 loop: CSVPIGDQETQYF. The DNA for the CDR3 is TGCAGCGTCCCCATTGGGGACCAAGAGACCCAGTACTTC.

This clonotype was counted many times. The genes are TRBV20-1 and TRBJ2-1; 14 bases match TRBD2. This CDR3 is built from 17 residues. V lost 0 bases to trimming and J lost 6 bases; unmatched junction nucleotides: 7. Germline assignment: CDR1 DFQATT and CDR2 SNEGSKA (reference sequence). CDR3 sequence: CSARDRGLAGAPNEQFF. In nucleotides, the CDR3 is TGCAGTGCTAGAGATAGGGGACTAGCGGGGGCCCCCAATGAGCAGTTCTTC.

The chain combines TRBV4-3 with TRBJ2-1; TRBD2 matches 10 bases. V lost 1 base to trimming and J lost 5 bases; unmatched junction nucleotides: 8. Germline V gene lookup returns CDR1 LGHNA and CDR2 YSLEER. The CDR3 is made up of 17 amino acids. CDR3 sequence (DNA): TGCGCCAGCAGCCAAGCGTTGTCGCTAGCGGGAGACAATGAGCAGTTCTTC. Its protein is CASSQALSLAGDNEQFF.

The chain recombines TRBV4-2 with TRBJ2-1; D tentatively fits TRBD1 or TRBD2 (5 bases each). Trimming pared 7 bases from V and 4 bases from J, leaving 20 bases between. Per germline, CDR1 LGHNA and CDR2 YNFKEQ. This CDR3 region has 16 residues. CDR3 protein: CASTRGRPNLYNEQFF. The DNA for the CDR3 is TGTGCCAGCACCCGGGGCAGGCCCAACTTATACAATGAGCAGTTCTTC.